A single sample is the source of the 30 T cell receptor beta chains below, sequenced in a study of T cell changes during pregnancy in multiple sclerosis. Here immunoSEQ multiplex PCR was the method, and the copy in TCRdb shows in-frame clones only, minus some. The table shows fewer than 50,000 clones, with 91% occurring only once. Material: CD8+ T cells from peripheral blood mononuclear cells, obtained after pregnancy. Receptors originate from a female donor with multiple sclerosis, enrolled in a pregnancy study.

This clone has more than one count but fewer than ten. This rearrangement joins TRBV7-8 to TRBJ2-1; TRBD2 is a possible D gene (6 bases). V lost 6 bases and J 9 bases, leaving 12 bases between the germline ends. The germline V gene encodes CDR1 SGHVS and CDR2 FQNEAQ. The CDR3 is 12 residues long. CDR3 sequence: CASRLGTSEQFF. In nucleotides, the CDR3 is TGTGCCAGCAGACTCGGGACTTCTGAGCAGTTCTTC.

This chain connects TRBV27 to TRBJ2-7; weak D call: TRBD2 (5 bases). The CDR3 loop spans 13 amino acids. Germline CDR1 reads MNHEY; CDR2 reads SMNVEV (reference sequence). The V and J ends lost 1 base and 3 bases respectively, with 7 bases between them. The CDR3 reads CASSLWGDYEQYF. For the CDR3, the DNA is TGTGCCAGCAGTTTATGGGGAGACTACGAGCAGTACTTC.

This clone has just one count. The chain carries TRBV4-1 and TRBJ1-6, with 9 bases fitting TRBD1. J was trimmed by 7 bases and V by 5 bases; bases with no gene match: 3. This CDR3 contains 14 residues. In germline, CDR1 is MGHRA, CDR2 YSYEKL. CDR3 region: CASSTGQGNSPLHF. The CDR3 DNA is TGCGCCAGCAGCACCGGACAGGGGAATTCACCCCTCCACTTT.

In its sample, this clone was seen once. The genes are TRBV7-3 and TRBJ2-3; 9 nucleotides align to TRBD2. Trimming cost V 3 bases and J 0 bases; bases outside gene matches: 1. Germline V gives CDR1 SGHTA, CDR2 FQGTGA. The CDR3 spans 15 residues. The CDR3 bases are TGTGCCAGCAGCTTGCGGGGGGGAAGCACAGATACGCAGTATTTT. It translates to CASSLRGGSTDTQYF.

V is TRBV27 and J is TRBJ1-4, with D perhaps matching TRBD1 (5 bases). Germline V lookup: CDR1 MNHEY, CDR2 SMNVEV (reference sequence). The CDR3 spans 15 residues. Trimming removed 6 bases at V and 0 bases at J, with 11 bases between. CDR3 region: CASSLLGATNEKLFF. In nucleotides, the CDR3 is TGTGCCAGCAGCCTGCTAGGGGCAACTAATGAAAAACTGTTTTTT.

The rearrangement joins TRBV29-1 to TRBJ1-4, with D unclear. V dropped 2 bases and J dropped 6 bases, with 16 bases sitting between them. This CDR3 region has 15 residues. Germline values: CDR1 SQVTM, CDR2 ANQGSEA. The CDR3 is CSVETPRDGDEKLFF. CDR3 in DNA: TGCAGCGTTGAAACTCCGAGGGATGGAGATGAAAAACTGTTTTTT.

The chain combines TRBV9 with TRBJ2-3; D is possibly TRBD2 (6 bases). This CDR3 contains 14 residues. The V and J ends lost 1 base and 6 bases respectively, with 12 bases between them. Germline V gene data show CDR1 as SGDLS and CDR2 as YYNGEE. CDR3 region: CASSVSGLVDTQYF. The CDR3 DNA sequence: TGTGCCAGCAGCGTAAGCGGGTTGGTCGATACGCAGTATTTT.

CDR3 loop: CASGEAGGHKYNEQFF. The CDR3 DNA follows: TGTGCCAGCGGGGAAGCGGGGGGGCACAAGTACAATGAGCAGTTCTTC. This chain connects TRBV2 to TRBJ2-1, with 10 nucleotides matching TRBD2. This CDR3 comprises 16 residues. J was trimmed by 4 bases and V by 8 bases; bases with no gene match: 11. CDR1 is SNHLY and CDR2 is FYNNEI in the germline V gene.

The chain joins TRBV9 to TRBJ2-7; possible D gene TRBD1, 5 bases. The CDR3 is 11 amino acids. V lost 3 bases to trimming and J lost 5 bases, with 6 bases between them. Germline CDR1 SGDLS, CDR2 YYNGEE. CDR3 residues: CASSAGNEQYF. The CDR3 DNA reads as TGTGCCAGCAGCGCAGGGAACGAGCAGTACTTC. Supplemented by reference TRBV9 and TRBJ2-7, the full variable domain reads DSGVTQTPKHLITATGQRVTLRCSPRSGDLSVYWYQQSLDQGLQFLIQYYNGEERAKGNILERFSAQQFPDLHSELNLSSLELGDSALYFCASSAGNEQYFGPGTRLTVT.

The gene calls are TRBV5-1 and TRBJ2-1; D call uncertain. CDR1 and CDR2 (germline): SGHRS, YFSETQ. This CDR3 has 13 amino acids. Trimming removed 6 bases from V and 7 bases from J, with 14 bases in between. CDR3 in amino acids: CASTFSLRNEQFF. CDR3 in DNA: TGCGCCAGCACCTTCAGCCTGAGGAATGAGCAGTTCTTC. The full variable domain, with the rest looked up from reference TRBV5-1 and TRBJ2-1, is KAGVTQTPRYLIKTRGQQVTLSCSPISGHRSVSWYQQTPGQGLQFLFEYFSETQRNKGNFPGRFSGRQFSNSRSEMNVSTLELGDSALYLCASTFSLRNEQFFGPGTRLTVL.

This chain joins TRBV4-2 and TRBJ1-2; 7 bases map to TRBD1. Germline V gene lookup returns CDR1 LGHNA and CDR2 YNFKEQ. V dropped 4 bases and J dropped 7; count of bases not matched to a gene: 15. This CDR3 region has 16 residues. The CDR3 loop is CASSPRNWGQLSGYTF. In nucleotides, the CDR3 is TGTGCCAGCAGCCCTAGGAACTGGGGACAGTTGAGTGGCTACACCTTC.

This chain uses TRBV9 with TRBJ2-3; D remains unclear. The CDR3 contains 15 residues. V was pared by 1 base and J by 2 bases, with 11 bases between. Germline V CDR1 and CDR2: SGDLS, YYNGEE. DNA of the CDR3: TGTGCCAGCAGCGTACACGGGTCTCCCACAGATACGCAGTATTTT. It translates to CASSVHGSPTDTQYF.

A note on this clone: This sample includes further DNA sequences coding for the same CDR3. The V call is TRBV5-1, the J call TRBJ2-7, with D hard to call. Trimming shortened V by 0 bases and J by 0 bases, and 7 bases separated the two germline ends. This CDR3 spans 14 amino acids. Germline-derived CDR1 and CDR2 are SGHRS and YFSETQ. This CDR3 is CASSLDTSSYEQYF. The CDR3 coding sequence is TGCGCCAGCAGCTTGGACACAAGCTCCTACGAGCAGTACTTC. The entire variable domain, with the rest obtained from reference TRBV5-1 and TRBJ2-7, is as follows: KAGVTQTPRYLIKTRGQQVTLSCSPISGHRSVSWYQQTPGQGLQFLFEYFSETQRNKGNFPGRFSGRQFSNSRSEMNVSTLELGDSALYLCASSLDTSSYEQYFGPGTRLTVT.

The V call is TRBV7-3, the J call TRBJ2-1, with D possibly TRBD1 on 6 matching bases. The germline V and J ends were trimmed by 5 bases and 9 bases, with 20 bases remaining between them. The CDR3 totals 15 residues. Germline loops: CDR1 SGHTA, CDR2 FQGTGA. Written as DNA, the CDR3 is TGTGCCAGCAGCCAACAGGGATTCGGGGACGTTGAGCAGTTCTTC. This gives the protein CASSQQGFGDVEQFF.

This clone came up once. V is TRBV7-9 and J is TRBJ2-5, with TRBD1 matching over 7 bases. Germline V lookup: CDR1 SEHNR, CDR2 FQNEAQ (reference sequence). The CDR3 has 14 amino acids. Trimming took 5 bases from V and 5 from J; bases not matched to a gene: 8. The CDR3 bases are TGTGCCAGCAGCCGAACGACGGGACAGGAGACCCAGTACTTC. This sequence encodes CASSRTTGQETQYF.

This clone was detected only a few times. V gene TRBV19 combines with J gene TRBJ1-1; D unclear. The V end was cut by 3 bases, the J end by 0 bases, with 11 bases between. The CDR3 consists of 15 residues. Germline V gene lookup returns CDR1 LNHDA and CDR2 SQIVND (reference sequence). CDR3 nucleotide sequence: TGTGCCAGTAGTATGGATCGAGGGATGAACACTGAAGCTTTCTTT. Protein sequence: CASSMDRGMNTEAFF.

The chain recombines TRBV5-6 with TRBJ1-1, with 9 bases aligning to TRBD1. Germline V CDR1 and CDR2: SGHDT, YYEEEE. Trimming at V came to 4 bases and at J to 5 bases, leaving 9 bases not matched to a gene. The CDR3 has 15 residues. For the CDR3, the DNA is TGTGCCAGCAGCCTAGGACAGGGGCGAGGAACTGAAGCTTTCTTT. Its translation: CASSLGQGRGTEAFF.

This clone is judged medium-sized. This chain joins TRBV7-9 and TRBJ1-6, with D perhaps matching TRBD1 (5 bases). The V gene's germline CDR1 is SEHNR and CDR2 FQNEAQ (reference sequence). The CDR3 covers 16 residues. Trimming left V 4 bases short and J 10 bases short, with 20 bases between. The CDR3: CASSSYGGFWNSPLHF. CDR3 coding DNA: TGTGCCAGCAGCTCCTACGGGGGGTTTTGGAACTCACCCCTCCACTTT.

The CDR3 sequence: CASSLLTGELFF. CDR3 nucleotide sequence: TGTGCCAGCAGTTTATTAACCGGGGAGCTGTTTTTT. V gene TRBV27 combines with J gene TRBJ2-2; D is ambiguous. Germline CDR1 MNHEY, CDR2 SMNVEV (reference sequence). The CDR3 is 12 residues long. The V and J ends lost 1 base and 5 bases respectively, with 2 bases between them.

CDR3: CASSQDRHEQFF. The CDR3 DNA reads as TGTGCCAGCAGCCAAGACAGGCATGAGCAGTTCTTC. The J gene is TRBJ2-1, the V gene TRBV14; D remains ambiguous. The germline gives CDR1 SGHDN, CDR2 FVKESK. Between the trimmed V and J ends, which lost 0 bases and 8 bases, there was a span of 5 bases. The CDR3 is 12 residues long.

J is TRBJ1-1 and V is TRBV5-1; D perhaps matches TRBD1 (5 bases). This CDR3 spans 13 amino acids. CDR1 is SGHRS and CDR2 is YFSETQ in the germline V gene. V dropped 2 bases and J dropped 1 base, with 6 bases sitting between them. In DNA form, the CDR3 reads TGCGCCAGCAGCTTCGGGGGGAACACTGAAGCTTTCTTT. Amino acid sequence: CASSFGGNTEAFF.

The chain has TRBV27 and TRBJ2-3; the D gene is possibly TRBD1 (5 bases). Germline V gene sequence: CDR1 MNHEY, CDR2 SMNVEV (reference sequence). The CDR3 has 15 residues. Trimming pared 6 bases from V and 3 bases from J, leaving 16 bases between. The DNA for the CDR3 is TGTGCCAGCAGGTTAAGGCAGGGTAGTACAGATACGCAGTATTTT. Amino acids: CASRLRQGSTDTQYF.

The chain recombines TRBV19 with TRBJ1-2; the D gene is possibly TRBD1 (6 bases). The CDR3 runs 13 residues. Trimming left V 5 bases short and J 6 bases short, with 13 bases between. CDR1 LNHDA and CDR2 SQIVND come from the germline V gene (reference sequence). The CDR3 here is CASSDTGWDGYTF. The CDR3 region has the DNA TGTGCCAGTAGTGATACAGGGTGGGATGGCTACACCTTC.

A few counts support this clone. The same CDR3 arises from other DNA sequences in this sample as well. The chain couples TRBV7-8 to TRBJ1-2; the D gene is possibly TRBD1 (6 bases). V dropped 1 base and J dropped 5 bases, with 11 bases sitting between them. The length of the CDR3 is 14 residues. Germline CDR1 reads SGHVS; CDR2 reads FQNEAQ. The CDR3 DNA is TGTGCCAGCAGCTTAGATCGGGGGGCTTATGGCTACACCTTC. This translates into CASSLDRGAYGYTF.

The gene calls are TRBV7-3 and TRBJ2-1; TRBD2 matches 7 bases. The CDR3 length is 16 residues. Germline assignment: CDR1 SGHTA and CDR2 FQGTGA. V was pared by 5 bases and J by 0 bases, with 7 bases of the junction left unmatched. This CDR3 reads CASSPLRGSSYNEQFF. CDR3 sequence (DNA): TGTGCCAGCAGCCCCCTTCGCGGGAGCTCCTACAATGAGCAGTTCTTC.

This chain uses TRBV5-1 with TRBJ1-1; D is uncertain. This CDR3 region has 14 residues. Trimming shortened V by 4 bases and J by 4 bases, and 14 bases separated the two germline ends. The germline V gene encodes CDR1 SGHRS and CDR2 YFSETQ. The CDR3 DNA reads TGCGCCAGCAGCCCGCGCGGTGGGAGCACTGAAGCTTTCTTT. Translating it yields CASSPRGGSTEAFF.

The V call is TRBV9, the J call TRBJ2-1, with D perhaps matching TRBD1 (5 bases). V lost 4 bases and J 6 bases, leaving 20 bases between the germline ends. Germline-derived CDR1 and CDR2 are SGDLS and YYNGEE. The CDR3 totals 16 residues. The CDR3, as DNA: TGTGCCAGCAGCCTCCGGACAAAGACCCCCTTCAATGAGCAGTTCTTC. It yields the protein CASSLRTKTPFNEQFF.

The CDR3 here is CASSLWVGEPYGYTF. DNA for the CDR3: TGTGCCAGCAGCTTATGGGTCGGGGAGCCTTATGGCTACACCTTC. This chain links TRBV7-2 with TRBJ1-2; D call uncertain. V was pared by 2 bases and J by 5 bases, with 15 bases between. The germline CDR1 and CDR2 sequences are SGHTA and FQGNSA. There are 15 residues in the CDR3.

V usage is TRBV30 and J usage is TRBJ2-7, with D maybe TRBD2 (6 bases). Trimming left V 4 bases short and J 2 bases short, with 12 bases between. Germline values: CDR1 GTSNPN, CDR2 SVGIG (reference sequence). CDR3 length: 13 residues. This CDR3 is CAWITEGPYEQYF. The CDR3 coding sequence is TGTGCCTGGATCACGGAGGGGCCCTACGAGCAGTACTTC.

CDR3 amino acids: CASSLDWDRGKYEQYF. Here the CDR3 DNA reads TGCGCCAGCAGCTTGGATTGGGACAGGGGGAAGTACGAGCAGTACTTC. J is TRBJ2-7 and V is TRBV5-1, with 11 bases fitting TRBD1. The V segment lost 0 bases and the J segment 4 bases; nucleotides outside the gene matches: 6. This CDR3 has 16 amino acids. The germline V gene encodes CDR1 SGHRS and CDR2 YFSETQ. The full variable domain, its missing parts supplied by reference TRBV5-1 and TRBJ2-7, is KAGVTQTPRYLIKTRGQQVTLSCSPISGHRSVSWYQQTPGQGLQFLFEYFSETQRNKGNFPGRFSGRQFSNSRSEMNVSTLELGDSALYLCASSLDWDRGKYEQYFGPGTRLTVT.